Sequencing of this T cell receptor (beta chain) was carried out in a study of cytomegalovirus exposure and HLA in healthy donors (dated by TCRdb to about 2017). The study in broad terms: An earlier analysis of roughly 500 of the donors reported 250 to 300 Gb of sequence data and around 110 million unique TCR beta sequences from roughly 180 million T cells. An early release covering roughly 600 HLA-typed donors comprised approximately 300 gigabases of sequencing data and 85 million to 100 million unique TCR sequences. Of the roughly 400 genotyped donors, 65% to 90% fell in the genetic ancestry cluster associated with self-reported Caucasian donors. The study aimed to test whether cataloging public T cell receptors could reveal signatures of past pathogen exposure. The study used immunosequencing to profile the T cell repertoires of under 700 subjects and linked those repertoires to cytomegalovirus serostatus. In addition to the first cohort of about 650 subjects, a separate validation cohort of over 90 different subjects was used. To predict cytomegalovirus infection status, the study combined high-throughput TCR immunosequencing, statistical association of individual TCRs with disease status, and machine learning. A later analysis re-examined previously published TCR beta repertoires from roughly 650 donors and added high-resolution HLA genotyping to investigate patterns of TCR occurrence. Rather than using new phenotypic data, the later analysis identified candidate immune exposures from TCR beta sequences and from how often those sequences occurred across donors. An earlier analysis of a few hundred of the donors applied high-throughput TCR beta sequencing to assess whether each TCR beta V gene segment acted as functional or pseudogenic. Donor age, sex, ethnicity and CMV serostatus were collected together with the repertoire data. In a later genetic analysis, genome-wide SNP genotypes for about 60% of the 666 donors were used, and that subset was treated as a discovery cohort. All discovery cohort repertoires had been generated on a single sequencing platform. Class I and class II HLA loci were covered by the typing at four-digit resolution. The number of donors typed differed by locus, with about 629-630 for A, B, C, DRB1 and DQB1, more than 500 for DQA1, nearly 610 for DPA1, and around 430 for DPB1. A few DR-DQ haplotypes were handled as single units for association and clustering because linkage in the cohort was strong. Among about 400 genotyped donors of the cohort, an average of approximately 240,000 unique TCR beta nucleotide sequences was sequenced per donor, of which about 19% were non-productive. Overall study outcomes, separate from this receptor: In an earlier analysis of about 550 of the donors, most TCR beta V segments were observed in productive rearrangements about 87% or about 30% of the time, broadly matching IMGT annotations. A further reported finding was that TCR beta sequences accurately predicted the HLA-A and HLA-B alleles for most subjects in the first cohort. Linkage disequilibrium might explain the correlated functional status among segregating V segments, but an unknown experimental factor could not be excluded. In both the original and validation cohorts, the classifier was reported to diagnose cytomegalovirus status with high specificity and sensitivity. About 17 rarely observed V segments, including chromosome 9 orphons, were excluded from the earlier analysis of almost 600 of the donors because counts were too low. In a later analysis, about 16,000 TCR beta sequences were associated with specific HLA alleles at a false discovery rate of 0.05. A later genetic analysis reported fewer N-insertions in productive TCRs among donors in an Asian-associated ancestry cluster than the roughly 700-donor mean. Strong co-occurrence of HLA alleles, especially DR and DQ, made assigning TCR associations to individual alleles difficult. The study listed 150 to 200 TCR beta chains as associated with cytomegalovirus. The authors suggested that the approach could potentially be generalized to other disease states and immunological phenotypes. A cluster of highly shared sequence variants was judged likely to represent a technical artifact of the sequencing pipeline. According to a later analysis, TCR association rates differed among HLA loci, with DRB1 alleles showing the most associated TCRs and HLA-C alleles showing the fewest. The cohort was sequenced for TCR beta chains only, and without alpha or paired-chain data the features that could be detected were limited. In vitro tests confirmed that a few of the cytomegalovirus-associated TCR beta chains recognize cytomegalovirus antigens. Some IMGT-functional V segments, including TRBV6-2 and TRBV6-3, could not be told apart with the 87-base-pair reads, so those segments were excluded. A later analysis found that HLA-associated TCR beta chains were more clonally expanded and had lower generation probabilities than equally common non-associated chains. Because HLA typing was unavailable for some donors at each locus, only the typed subset was used in association tests. According to a later analysis, parvovirus B19, influenza, CMV and Epstein-Barr virus appeared linked to several top co-occurrence clusters. An association between a missense DCLRE1C variant and V-gene and J-gene trimming of TCR beta chains was found in a later genetic analysis and replicated in an independent cohort. While some public TCRs were present in many individuals, most TCR sequences turned up only very rarely across donors. Sequencing depth was assumed to be roughly uniform across donors in the presence/absence analyses, though that assumption may not hold. In a later analysis, most CMV-associated TCR beta chains were found to appear HLA-restricted, with HLA associations seemingly driven largely by CMV exposure. For the cohort, immune exposure information was limited to CMV serostatus.

Trimming takes 1 base off V and 4 bases off J; junction bases not matched to a gene: 9. The CDR3 spans 17 residues, from the cysteine through the phenylalanine. Of all the DNA, just the CDR3 is kept, 51 bases in frame from base 1. According to the germline V gene (reference sequence), CDR1 reads LNHNV and CDR2 reads YYDKDF. The cohort was made up of 666 healthy bone marrow donors. At the time of sampling, every cohort member was nominally healthy, though immune exposures that went unrecorded were likely present. The donor was CMV seronegative and belonged to the group of under 400 seronegative cohort members. Every donor gave a peripheral blood sample, and the peripheral blood mononuclear cells from that sample were used for TCR beta sequencing. The Qiagen DNeasy Blood Extraction Kit was used to extract genomic DNA from the blood cell samples. To note about this clone: What antigen it recognizes has not been identified.

The protocol used for the library was the immunoSEQ multiplex PCR assay. The multiplex PCR relied on a mix of 60 forward primers for TCR Vbeta segments and 13 reverse primers for TCR Jbeta segments. A multiplex PCR assay on genomic DNA amplified the CDR3 region of rearranged TCR beta genes. The Illumina HiSeq System was used to sequence the amplified TCR beta libraries as 87-base-pair reads. The authors processed their data as follows. A later analysis counted 65 million to 90 million unique TCR beta chains across the 700 or so repertoires, and some 11 million of these chains were shared by at least two donors. To remove PCR and sequencing errors, raw reads were error-corrected and collapsed into unique sequences using a nearest-neighbor algorithm that merged closely related sequences. Alignment of CDR3 sequences to IMGT reference sequences was used to assign V, D and J gene segments. For a sequence to be retained, a match of at least six nucleotides to both a V gene segment and a J gene segment was required. A rearrangement counted as productive if the CDR3 had no stop codons and remained in frame with V and J, and every other rearrangement counted as non-productive. CDR3 was defined according to IMGT convention as the region running from the second conserved V-encoded cysteine to the conserved J-encoded phenylalanine. The earlier analysis of around 640 of the donors excluded sequences that lacked an unambiguous match to a single V gene segment. In an earlier analysis of a few hundred of the donors, V segments were called functional above 56.7% productive rearrangements and were called segregating when the between-donor standard deviation exceeded 5%. To diagnose cytomegalovirus status from the catalog of TCR beta chain sequences, a statistical classification framework was built. In a later analysis, TCR nucleotide sequences were compared against IMGT/GENE-DB human TR gene sequences so that V and J genes could be assigned. A later analysis assigned CDR3 sequences and most-parsimonious VDJ recombination scenarios with the TCRdist pipeline. In a later analysis, each TCR beta chain was defined by its CDR3 amino acid sequence together with its V-gene family, and reads lacking a unique V-gene family were excluded. As a way to deal with suspected cross-contamination and a sequencing artifact, a later analysis dropped nearly 600 nucleotide sequences that were highly shared and had low generation probability. A later analysis calculated a clonal expansion index for each public chain from normalized within-repertoire ranks of inferred template counts. A later analysis computed generation probabilities with a VDJ recombination model fitted to out-of-frame rearrangements, and checked the results against IGoR. A later analysis scored TCR-TCR, TCR-HLA and TCR-CMV co-occurrence with hypergeometric tests, applying a repertoire-size bias correction to TCR pairs. In a later analysis, false discovery rates were estimated by permuting HLA or CMV assignments 20 times. In a later analysis, co-occurring TCRs were grouped using DBSCAN, and TCRdist sequence similarity was added for clustering within HLA-allele-positive subsets. Co-occurrence clustering excluded repertoires with fewer than 30,000 or more than 120,000 public chains, plus five with anomalous nucleotide sharing. Sourced from immuneACCESS, this table was stored by TCRdb with only in-frame sequences that have V and J called. A share of the clones is absent; for the studies checked, an unresolved V gene accounts for under half, and the remainder has no known explanation. Clonal size and the V and J genes are those of that table, whereas D and trimming came from the DNA. The sample's own table lists roughly 120,000 clones. The ten largest clonotypes hold roughly 2% of the sample.

This receptor chain uses TRBV15 and TRBJ2-2; TRBD2 matches 7 bases in the middle. What was sequenced was PBMCs. The sequence was collected from a man in his forties in good health and CMV-seronegative. The CDR3 protein: CATSRVNTLAGTGELFF. The sequenced DNA is TGTGCCACCAGCAGAGTGAACACCTTAGCGGGCACCGGGGAGCTGTTTTTT.